This T cell receptor (beta chain) was recorded in a study of CD8+ T cells in alopecia areata. The J segment lost 0 bases and the V segment lost 9 bases, leaving 3 bases of the junction unmatched. The CDR3 is 13 residues long. In germline, CDR1 is LNHNV, CDR2 YYDKDF (reference sequence). RNA was isolated and reverse transcribed to cDNA, the sequencing template. Only in-frame clones appear in the TCRdb table, and some are missing; sequencing was by immunoSEQ multiplex PCR. Here the sample spans fewer than 200,000 clones, 59% being singletons. This clonotype was obtained from a human donor with alopecia areata. The rearrangement joins TRBV15 to TRBJ2-3; 7 nucleotides align to TRBD2. The input for sequencing was CD4+ T cells sorted from blood, taken at week 0. DNA of the CDR3: TGTGCCACGGGGCGGGGGAGCACAGATACGCAGTATTTT. Amino acid sequence: CATGRGSTDTQYF.